This T cell receptor beta chain was sequenced in a study of T-cell reconstitution after alpha-beta-depleted transplantation in children listed by TCRdb under 2016. Study-wide context: Using TCR repertoire profiling, the study quantitatively followed how T-cell immune reconstitution unfolded in children after TCRalphabeta/CD19-depleted allogeneic hematopoietic cell transplantation. Summary of the overall study and its limitations: The apparently early alphabetaT-cell count recovery about two months after transplant was reportedly dependent on only several hundred rapidly expanded clones derived from non-depleted graft cells. Over subsequent months, a decline in hyperexpanded clone frequencies was noted, and after one year, T-cell counts and TCRbeta diversity were mostly ascribed to newly produced T cells. In some patients, high TCRbeta diversity at day 60 was attributed to recipient T cells and intrathymic progenitors that had survived conditioning.

The treatment or condition label on this specimen signifies: allogeneic hematopoietic cell transplantation with graft depleted of TCRalphabeta T cells and CD19 B cells. The transplant recipients were children given TCRalphabeta/CD19-depleted allogeneic hematopoietic cell grafts. Preparation of the library involved PCR. The sequencer listed for this sample is Illumina HiSeq 2500. Molecular barcoding was employed in the preparation of TCR libraries, with unique molecular identifiers being used to normalize TCRbeta repertoire quantification. The public reads were reanalyzed by TCRdb: fastp trimming at Q25, MiXCR alignment, in-frame beta chains only. Each entry merges the rows of one CDR3 protein and shows their most common DNA and genes. This sample lists approximately 190,000 distinct CDR3 sequences; 7% to 9% were detected once. Clones ranked in the top ten supply less than 40% of the sample. Looking up the germline V gene (reference sequence) yields CDR1 SEHNR and CDR2 FQNEAQ. V loses 1 base of germline sequence and J loses 1 base, and the interval between the two ends is 13 bases. The CDR3 goes from the cysteine to the phenylalanine over 16 residues. CDR3 DNA only is kept here, 48 bases in frame from base 1.

As concerns this clonotype: Its binding antigen is unknown. Per-base quality was not reported, and no clone a single base away is much larger than it.

The TCR originated in a male patient between 2 and 9 years old who had a stem cell transplant for acute myeloid leukemia, so the T cells may come from the graft donor. The chain uses TRBV7-9 and TRBJ1-1; the D gene assignment is ambiguous. Here the sequenced sample was PBMCs, mostly from graft donor cells, taken 360 days after TCRalphabeta/CD19-depleted stem cell transplant. The bases are TGTGCCAGCAGCTTAGGTTACCTTAGAGGGAACACTGAAGCTTTCTTT. This encodes CASSLGYLRGNTEAFF.